This T cell receptor beta chain was identified during a study of graft-versus-host responses after intestinal transplantation. Study as a whole: Uniformly, recipients were administered anti-thymocyte globulin induction with subsequent tacrolimus and steroids for approximately three years.

Trimming left V 2 bases short and J 5 bases short, with 15 bases between. CDR1 and CDR2 (germline): MNHNY, SVGAGI (reference sequence). The CDR3 consists of 15 residues. Sequencing used immunoSEQ multiplex PCR; TCRdb keeps in-frame clones, though not all of them. The repertoire has around 23,000 clones, approximately 85% of them found once; the top ten carry around 0.91%. The sequence was collected from a human patient who received an intestinal transplant, so some T cells may come from the graft donor. Sequenced here: PBMCs, sampled 450 to 480 days after intestinal transplant. The gene calls are TRBV6-6 and TRBJ2-5, with TRBD2 as a possible D gene (6 bases). In DNA form, the CDR3 reads TGTGCCAGCAGTTACCTAGGACGGGGGAGGGAGACCCAGTACTTC. This encodes CASSYLGRGRETQYF.